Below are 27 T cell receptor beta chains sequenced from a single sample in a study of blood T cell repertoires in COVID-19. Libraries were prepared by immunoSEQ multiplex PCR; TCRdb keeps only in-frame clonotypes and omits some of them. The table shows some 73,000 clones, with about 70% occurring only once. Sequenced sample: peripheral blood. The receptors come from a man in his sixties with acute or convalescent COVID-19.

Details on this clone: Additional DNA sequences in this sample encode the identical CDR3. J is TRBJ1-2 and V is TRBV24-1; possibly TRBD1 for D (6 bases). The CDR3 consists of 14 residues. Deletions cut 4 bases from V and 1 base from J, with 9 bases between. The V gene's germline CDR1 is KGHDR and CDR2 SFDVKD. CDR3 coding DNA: TGTGCCACCAGTGACCTGGACAGTAACTATGGCTACACCTTC. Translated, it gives CATSDLDSNYGYTF.

The CDR3 spells CASSQDNSQGGTIYF. For the CDR3, the DNA is TGTGCCAGCAGCCAAGATAATAGTCAGGGAGGCACCATATATTTT. V usage is TRBV4-2 and J usage is TRBJ1-3; D perhaps matches TRBD1 (5 bases). Germline assignment: CDR1 LGHNA and CDR2 YNFKEQ. The CDR3 consists of 15 residues. Trimming pared 0 bases from V and 9 bases from J, leaving 15 bases between.

The CDR3 sequence is CASSREWNEKLFF. CDR3 DNA sequence: TGTGCCAGTAGTAGGGAGTGGAATGAAAAACTGTTTTTT. This rearrangement joins TRBV19 to TRBJ1-4; D is unclear. In germline, CDR1 is LNHDA, CDR2 SQIVND (reference sequence). This CDR3 has 13 residues. Trimming pared 4 bases from V and 5 bases from J, leaving 8 bases between.

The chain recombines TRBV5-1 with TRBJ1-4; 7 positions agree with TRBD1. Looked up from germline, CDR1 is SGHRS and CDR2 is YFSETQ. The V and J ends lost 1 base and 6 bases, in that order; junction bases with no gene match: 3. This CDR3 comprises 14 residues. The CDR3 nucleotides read TGCGCCAGCAGCTTGACAGGGGATCATGAAAAACTGTTTTTT. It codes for CASSLTGDHEKLFF.

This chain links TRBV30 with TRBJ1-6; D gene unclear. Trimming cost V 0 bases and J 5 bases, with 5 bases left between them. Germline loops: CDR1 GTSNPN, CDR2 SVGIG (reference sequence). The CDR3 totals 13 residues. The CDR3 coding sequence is TGTGCCTGGAGTGTAAATAATAATTCACCCCTCCACTTT. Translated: CAWSVNNNSPLHF.

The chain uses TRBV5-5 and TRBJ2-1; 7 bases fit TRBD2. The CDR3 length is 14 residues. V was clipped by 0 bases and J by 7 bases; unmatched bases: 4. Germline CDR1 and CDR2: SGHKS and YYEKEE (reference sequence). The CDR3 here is CASSLGAGMNEQFF. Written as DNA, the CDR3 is TGTGCCAGCAGCTTGGGAGCGGGAATGAATGAGCAGTTCTTC. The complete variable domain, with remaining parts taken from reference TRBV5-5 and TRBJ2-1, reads DAGVTQSPTHLIKTRGQQVTLRCSPISGHKSVSWYQQVLGQGPQFIFQYYEKEERGRGNFPDRFSARQFPNYSSELNVNALLLGDSALYLCASSLGAGMNEQFFGPGTRLTVL.

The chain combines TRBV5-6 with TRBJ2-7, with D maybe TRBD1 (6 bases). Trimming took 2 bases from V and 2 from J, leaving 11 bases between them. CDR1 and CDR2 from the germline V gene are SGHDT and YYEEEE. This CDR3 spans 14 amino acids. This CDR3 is CASSLDGTPYEQYF. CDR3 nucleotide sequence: TGTGCCAGCAGCTTAGACGGGACACCCTACGAGCAGTACTTC. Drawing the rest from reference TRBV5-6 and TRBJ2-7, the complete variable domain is DAGVTQSPTHLIKTRGQQVTLRCSPKSGHDTVSWYQQALGQGPQFIFQYYEEEERQRGNFPDRFSGHQFPNYSSELNVNALLLGDSALYLCASSLDGTPYEQYFGPGTRLTVT.

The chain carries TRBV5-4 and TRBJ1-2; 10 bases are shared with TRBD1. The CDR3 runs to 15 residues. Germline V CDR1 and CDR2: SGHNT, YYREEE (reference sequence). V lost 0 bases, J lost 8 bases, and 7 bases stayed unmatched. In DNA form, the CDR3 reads TGTGCCAGCAGCTTGGGTCCGGGACAGGGGATAGGCTACACCTTC. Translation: CASSLGPGQGIGYTF.

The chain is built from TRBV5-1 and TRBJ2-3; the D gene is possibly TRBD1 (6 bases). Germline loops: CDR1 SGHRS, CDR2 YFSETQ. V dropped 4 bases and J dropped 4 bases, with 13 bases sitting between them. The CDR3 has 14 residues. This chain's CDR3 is CASSPSAGADTQYF. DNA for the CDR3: TGCGCCAGCAGCCCCTCGGCAGGGGCAGATACGCAGTATTTT.

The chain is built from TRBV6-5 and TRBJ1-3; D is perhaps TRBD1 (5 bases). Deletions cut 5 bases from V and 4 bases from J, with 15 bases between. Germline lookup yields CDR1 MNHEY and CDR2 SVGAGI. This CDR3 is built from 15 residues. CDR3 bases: TGTGCCAGCAGTCAGACCAGGACATCAGGAAACACCATATATTTT. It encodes CASSQTRTSGNTIYF.

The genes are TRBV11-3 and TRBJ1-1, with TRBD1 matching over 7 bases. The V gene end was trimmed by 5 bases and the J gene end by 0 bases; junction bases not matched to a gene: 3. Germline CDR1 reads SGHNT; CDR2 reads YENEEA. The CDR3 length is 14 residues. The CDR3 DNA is TGTGCCAGCAGCCGACAGGGCTTGAACACTGAAGCTTTCTTT. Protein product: CASSRQGLNTEAFF.

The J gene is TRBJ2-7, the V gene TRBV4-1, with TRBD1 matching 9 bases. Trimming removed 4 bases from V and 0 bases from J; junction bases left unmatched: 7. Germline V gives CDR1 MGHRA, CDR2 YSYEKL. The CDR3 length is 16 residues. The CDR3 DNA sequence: TGCGCCAGCAGCCCCTCGACAGGGGGTCCCTCCTACGAGCAGTACGTC. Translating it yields CASSPSTGGPSYEQYV.

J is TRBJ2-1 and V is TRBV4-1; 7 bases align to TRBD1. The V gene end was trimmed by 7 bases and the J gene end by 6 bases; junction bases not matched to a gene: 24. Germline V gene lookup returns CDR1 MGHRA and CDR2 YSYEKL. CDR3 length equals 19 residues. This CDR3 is CASILRPGQQKSRVNEQFF. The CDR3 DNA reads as TGCGCCAGCATACTAAGACCGGGACAGCAGAAGTCAAGGGTCAATGAGCAGTTCTTC.

In DNA, the CDR3 is TGTGCCAGTCAAAGAGGACAGATGAACACTGAAGCTTTCTTT. Amino acid sequence: CASQRGQMNTEAFF. The chain joins TRBV19 to TRBJ1-1; tentatively, D is TRBD1 (6 bases). From germline, CDR1 is LNHDA and CDR2 SQIVND (reference sequence). The CDR3 length is 14 residues. V lost 8 bases and J lost 0, with 13 bases in between.

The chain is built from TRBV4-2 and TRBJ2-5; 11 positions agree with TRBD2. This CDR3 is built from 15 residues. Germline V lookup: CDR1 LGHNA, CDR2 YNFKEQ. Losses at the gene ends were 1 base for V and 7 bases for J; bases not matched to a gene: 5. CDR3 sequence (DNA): TGTGCCAGCAGCCAAGTACTAGCGGGGGTTCGGACCCAGTACTTC. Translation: CASSQVLAGVRTQYF.

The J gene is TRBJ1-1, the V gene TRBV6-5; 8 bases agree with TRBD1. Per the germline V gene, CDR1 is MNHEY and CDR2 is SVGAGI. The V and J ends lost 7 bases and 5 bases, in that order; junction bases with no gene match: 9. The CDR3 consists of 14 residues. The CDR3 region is CASTVAGGNTEAFF. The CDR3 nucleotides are TGTGCCAGCACGGTTGCAGGGGGCAATACTGAAGCTTTCTTT.

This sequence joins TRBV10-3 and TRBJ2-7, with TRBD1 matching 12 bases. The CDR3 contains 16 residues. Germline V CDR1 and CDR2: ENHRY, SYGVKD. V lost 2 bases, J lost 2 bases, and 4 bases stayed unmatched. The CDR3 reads CAISEPGQGAPYEQYV. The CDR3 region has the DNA TGTGCCATCAGTGAGCCGGGACAGGGGGCGCCCTACGAGCAGTACGTC.

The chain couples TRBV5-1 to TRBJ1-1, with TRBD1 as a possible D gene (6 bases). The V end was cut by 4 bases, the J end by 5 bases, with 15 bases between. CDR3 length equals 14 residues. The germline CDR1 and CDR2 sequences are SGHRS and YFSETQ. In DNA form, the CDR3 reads TGCGCCAGCAGCGCAAACAGGGTTCGTACTGAAGCTTTCTTT. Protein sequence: CASSANRVRTEAFF.

The CDR3 reads CASSQNTDTQYF. As DNA, the CDR3 is TGTGCCAGCAGCCAGAACACAGATACGCAGTATTTT. The rearrangement links TRBV5-4 to TRBJ2-3, with no clear D. Deletions cut 4 bases from V and 2 bases from J, with 5 bases between. Germline CDR1 SGHNT, CDR2 YYREEE (reference sequence). This CDR3 is built from 12 residues.

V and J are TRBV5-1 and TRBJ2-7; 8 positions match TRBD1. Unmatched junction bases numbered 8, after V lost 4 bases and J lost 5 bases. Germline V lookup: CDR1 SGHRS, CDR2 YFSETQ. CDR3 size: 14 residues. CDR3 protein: CASSLGQVLDEQYV. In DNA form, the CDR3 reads TGCGCCAGCAGCCTGGGACAGGTATTGGACGAGCAGTACGTC.

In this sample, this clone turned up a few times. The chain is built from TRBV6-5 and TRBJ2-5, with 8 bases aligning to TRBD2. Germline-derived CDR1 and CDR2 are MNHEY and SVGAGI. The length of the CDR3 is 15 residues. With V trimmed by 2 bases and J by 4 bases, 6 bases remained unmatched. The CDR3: CASSYNAGGGETQYF. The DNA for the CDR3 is TGTGCCAGCAGTTACAACGCGGGAGGCGGAGAGACCCAGTACTTC.

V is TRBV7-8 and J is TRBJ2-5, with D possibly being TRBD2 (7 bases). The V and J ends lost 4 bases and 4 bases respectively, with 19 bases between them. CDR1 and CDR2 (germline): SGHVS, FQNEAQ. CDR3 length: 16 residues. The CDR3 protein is CASSSERGGLAETQYF. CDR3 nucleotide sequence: TGTGCCAGCAGCTCCGAGAGGGGGGGATTGGCAGAGACCCAGTACTTC.

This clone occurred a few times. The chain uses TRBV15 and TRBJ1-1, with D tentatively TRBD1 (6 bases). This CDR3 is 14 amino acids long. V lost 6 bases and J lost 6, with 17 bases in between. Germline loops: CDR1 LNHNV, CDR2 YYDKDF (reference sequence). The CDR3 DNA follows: TGTGCCACCAGGGTACAGGGCGGTGTGGCTGAAGCTTTCTTT. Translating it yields CATRVQGGVAEAFF.

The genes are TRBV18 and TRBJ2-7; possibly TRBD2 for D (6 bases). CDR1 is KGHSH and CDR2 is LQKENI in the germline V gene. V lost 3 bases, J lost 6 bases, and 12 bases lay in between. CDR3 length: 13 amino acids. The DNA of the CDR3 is TGTGCCAGCTCACCGGTAGCGGTCGGCGAGCAGTACTTC. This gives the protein CASSPVAVGEQYF.

This chain's CDR3 is CASSEGPVPSTDTQYF. DNA for the CDR3: TGTGCCAGCAGTGAAGGTCCAGTTCCGAGCACAGATACGCAGTATTTT. The V gene is TRBV2, the J gene TRBJ2-3; D ambiguous. Germline values: CDR1 SNHLY, CDR2 FYNNEI. The CDR3 sequence is 16 residues long. Trimming removed 1 base at V and 0 bases at J, with 11 bases between.

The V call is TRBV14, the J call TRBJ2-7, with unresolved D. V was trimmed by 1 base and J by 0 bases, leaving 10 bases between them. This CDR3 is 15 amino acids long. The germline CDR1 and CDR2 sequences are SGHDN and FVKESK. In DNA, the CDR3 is TGTGCCAGCAGCCAAGGGCAGGTCTACTCCTACGAGCAGTACTTC. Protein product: CASSQGQVYSYEQYF.

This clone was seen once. The CDR3 DNA reads TGTGCCTGGAGTCCCTTCCTTGATCAGGGGAGCGGGGCTGAAGCTTTCTTT. This gives the protein CAWSPFLDQGSGAEAFF. This rearrangement joins TRBV30 to TRBJ1-1, with D perhaps TRBD1 (6 bases). The V and J ends lost 2 bases and 6 bases respectively, with 25 bases between them. The CDR3 extends over 17 amino acids. Germline-derived CDR1 and CDR2 are GTSNPN and SVGIG (reference sequence).